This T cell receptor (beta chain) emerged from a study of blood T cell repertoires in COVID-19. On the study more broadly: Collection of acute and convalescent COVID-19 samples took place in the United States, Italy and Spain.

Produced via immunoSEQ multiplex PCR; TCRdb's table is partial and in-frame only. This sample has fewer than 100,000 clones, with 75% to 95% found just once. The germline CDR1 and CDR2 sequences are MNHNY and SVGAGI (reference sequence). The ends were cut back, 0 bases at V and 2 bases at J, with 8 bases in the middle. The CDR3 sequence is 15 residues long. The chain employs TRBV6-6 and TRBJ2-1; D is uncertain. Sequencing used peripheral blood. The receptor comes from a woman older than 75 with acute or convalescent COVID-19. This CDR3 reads CASSYSRPAYNEQFF. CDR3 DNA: TGTGCCAGCAGTTACTCGCGGCCCGCCTACAATGAGCAGTTCTTC.